The clone carrying this TCR beta chain was seen only a few times. Its antigen is unknown. The CDR3 runs to 13 residues. Per germline, CDR1 SQVTM and CDR2 ANQGSEA. V lost 1 base and J 1 base, leaving 7 bases between the germline ends. Sorting with CD45RO/CCR7/CD25/CD127/CD95/CD27 yielded naive, central memory, regulatory and stem-like memory CD4+ cells. Purity exceeded 95% in all sorted populations. What was sequenced were expressed TCRB transcripts, since all of the isolated RNA had been reverse transcribed. TCRdb's copy holds only in-frame clones and misses some; the assay was immunoSEQ multiplex PCR. The table includes about 700,000 clones, about an eighth detected once. These data originate in a study of beta chain features in type 1 diabetes. Study-wide results and limits: Any HLA type influence on TCRB rearrangement was left unresolved here. People with Type 1 diabetes carried modestly yet significantly shorter TCRB CDR3s in all four CD4+ subsets. Diminished insertions and augmented deletions at VDJ junctions characterized type 1 diabetes patients.

The receptor was isolated from a man aged 18 to 30 with type 1 diabetes. The sequencing sample was made of naive CD4+ T cells from blood. The V call is TRBV29-1, the J call TRBJ2-5; D may be TRBD1 or TRBD2 (5 bases each). The CDR3 DNA is TGCAGCGTTGAAGGTGGGGGCCAAGAGACCCAGTACTTC. This encodes CSVEGGGQETQYF.